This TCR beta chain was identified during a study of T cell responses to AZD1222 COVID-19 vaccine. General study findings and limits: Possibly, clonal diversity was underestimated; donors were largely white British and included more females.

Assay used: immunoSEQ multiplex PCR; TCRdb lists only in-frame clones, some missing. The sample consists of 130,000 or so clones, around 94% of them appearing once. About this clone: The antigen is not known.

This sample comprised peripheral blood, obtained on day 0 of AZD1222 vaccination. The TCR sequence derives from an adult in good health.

The CDR3 nucleotides are TGTGCCAGCAGCGGGGGACAGGGCTCCTACAATGAGCAGTTCTTC. Its translation is CASSGGQGSYNEQFF. The chain joins TRBV9 to TRBJ2-1; the match to TRBD1 covers 9 bases. This CDR3 spans 15 amino acids. The germline V gene has CDR1 SGDLS and CDR2 YYNGEE. Germline trimming cut 3 bases from V and 0 bases from J; bases unmatched to any gene: 1.